This TCR beta chain emerged from a study of T-cell memory formation after mild COVID-19. In the case of this clonotype: Its cognate antigen is unknown.

Study observations and caveats: CM and EM subsets held most contracting CD4+ clones; EMRA held CD8+ ones. The study found balanced CD4/CD8 in clones contracting day 15 to 85 and a CD4+ lean in later expanders. SARS-CoV-2 specificity of second-wave clones peaking day 37 was unconfirmed.

From the 5' RACE reads, TCRdb called clonotypes with MiXCR, one entry per CDR3 protein. Of 500,000 to 600,000 distinct CDR3 sequences in the sample, around 17% are singletons; the top ten hold approximately 12%. The receptor was derived from an adult woman who had mild COVID-19 (a few samples of this study predate the infection). Cell type and time point are not known. Input material: PBMCs or a T cell subset sorted from them (not recorded which).

CDR3 nucleotides: TGCAGCGTTGACCAACAGGGGACTGAAGCTTTCTTT. It codes for CSVDQQGTEAFF. The V and J genes are TRBV29-1 and TRBJ1-1; 7 positions match TRBD1. V trimming: 3 bases; J trimming: 5 bases; junction bases outside the gene matches: 3. The length of the CDR3 is 12 residues. The germline CDR1 and CDR2 sequences are SQVTM and ANQGSEA. Complete variable domain (other parts from reference TRBV29-1 and TRBJ1-1): SAVISQKPSRDICQRGTSLTIQCQVDSQVTMMFWYRQQPGQSLTLIATANQGSEATYESGFVIDKFPISRPNLTFSTLTVSNMSPEDSSIYLCSVDQQGTEAFFGQGTRLTVV.